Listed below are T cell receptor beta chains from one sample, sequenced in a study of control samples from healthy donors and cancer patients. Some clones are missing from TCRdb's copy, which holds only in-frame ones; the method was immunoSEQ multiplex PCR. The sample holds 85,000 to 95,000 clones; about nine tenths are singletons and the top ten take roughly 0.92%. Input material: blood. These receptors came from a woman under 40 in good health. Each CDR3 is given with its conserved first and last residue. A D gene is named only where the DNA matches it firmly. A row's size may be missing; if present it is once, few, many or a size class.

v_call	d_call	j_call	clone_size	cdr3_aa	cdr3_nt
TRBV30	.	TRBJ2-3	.	CAWSVRGQSTHTQYF	TGTGCCTGGAGTGTACGCGGACAGTCCACCCATACGCAGTATTTT
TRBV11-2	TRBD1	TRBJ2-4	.	CASSAQGAGVNIQYF	TGTGCCAGCAGCGCCCAGGGGGCTGGGGTCAACATTCAGTACTTC
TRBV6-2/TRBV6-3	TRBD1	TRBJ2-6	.	CASSYLLRPGQGDGGANVLTF	TGTGCCAGCAGTTACCTGCTCAGACCGGGACAGGGAGATGGAGGGGCCAACGTCCTGACTTTC
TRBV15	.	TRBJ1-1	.	CATSRASVNTEAFF	TGTGCCACCAGCAGGGCGTCAGTGAACACTGAAGCTTTCTTT
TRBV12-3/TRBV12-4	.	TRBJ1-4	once	CASSKGENEKLFF	TGTGCCAGCAGCAAGGGGGAAAATGAAAAACTGTTTTTT
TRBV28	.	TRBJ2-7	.	CASIDHGTSDF	TGTGCCAGCATCGACCACGGGACATCGGACTTC
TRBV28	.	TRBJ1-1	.	CASRRPGRETEAFF	TGTGCCAGCAGAAGACCGGGCAGAGAAACTGAAGCTTTCTTT
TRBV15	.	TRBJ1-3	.	CATSRVGDSPF	TGTGCCACCAGCAGAGTCGGCGACAGCCCCTTT
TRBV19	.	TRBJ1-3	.	CASSLYRDPAVSGNTIYF	TGTGCCAGTAGTCTCTACAGGGATCCTGCCGTGTCTGGAAACACCATATATTTT
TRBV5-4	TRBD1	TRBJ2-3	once	CASSLPGTGATDTQYF	TGTGCCAGCAGCTTGCCAGGGACAGGGGCCACAGATACGCAGTATTTT
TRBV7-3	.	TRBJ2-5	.	CASSLGERETQYF	TGTGCCAGCAGCCTCGGGGAACGGGAGACCCAGTACTTC
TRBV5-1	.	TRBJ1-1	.	CASSLVRVEDEAFF	TGCGCCAGCAGCTTGGTTCGGGTAGAGGATGAAGCTTTCTTT
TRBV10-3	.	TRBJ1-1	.	CASWPLGGSTEAFF	TGTGCCAGTTGGCCGTTGGGGGGTTCCACTGAAGCTTTCTTT
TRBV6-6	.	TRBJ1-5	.	CASSFDRIGNQPQHF	TGTGCCAGCAGTTTCGACCGAATAGGCAATCAGCCCCAGCATTTT
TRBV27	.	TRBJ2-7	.	CASSSLPGSGTLNRPYEQYF	TGTGCCAGCAGTTCCCTCCCCGGCTCTGGGACACTCAATCGTCCCTACGAGCAGTACTTC
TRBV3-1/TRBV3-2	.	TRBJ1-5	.	CASSPLQSYSNQPQHF	TGTGCCAGCAGCCCCCTTCAAAGTTATAGCAATCAGCCCCAGCATTTT
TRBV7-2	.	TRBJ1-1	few	CASSRGGGRNTEAFF	TGTGCCAGCAGCCGGGGCGGGGGGCGGAACACTGAAGCTTTCTTT
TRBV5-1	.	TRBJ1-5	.	CASSLGPVGNQPQHF	TGCGCCAGCAGCTTGGGTCCCGTCGGCAATCAGCCCCAGCATTTT
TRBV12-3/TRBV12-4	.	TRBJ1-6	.	CASSLDYSPLHF	TGTGCCAGCAGTTTGGATTATTCACCCCTCCACTTT
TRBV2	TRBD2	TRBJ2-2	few	CASRSGRADTGELFF	TGTGCCAGCAGGAGCGGGAGGGCCGACACCGGGGAGCTGTTTTTT
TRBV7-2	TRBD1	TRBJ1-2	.	CASSPPGQVYGYTF	TGTGCCAGCAGCCCTCCGGGACAGGTATATGGCTACACCTTC
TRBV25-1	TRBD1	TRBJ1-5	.	CASSTGVNQPQHF	TGTGCCAGCAGTACAGGGGTCAATCAGCCCCAGCATTTT
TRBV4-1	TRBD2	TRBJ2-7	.	CASRKAGGSYEQYF	TGCGCCAGCAGAAAAGCGGGAGGTAGCTACGAGCAGTACTTC
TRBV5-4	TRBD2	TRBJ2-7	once	CASSLGGGRASYEQYF	TGTGCCAGCAGCTTGGGGGGGGGTCGGGCCTCCTACGAGCAGTACTTC
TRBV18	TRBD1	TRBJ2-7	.	CASSSQPGTGEVYEQYF	TGTGCCAGCTCATCCCAACCCGGGACAGGGGAGGTTTACGAGCAGTACTTC
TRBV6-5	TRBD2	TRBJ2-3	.	CASSPGRGETDTQYF	TGTGCCAGCAGCCCGGGGCGGGGGGAGACAGATACGCAGTATTTT